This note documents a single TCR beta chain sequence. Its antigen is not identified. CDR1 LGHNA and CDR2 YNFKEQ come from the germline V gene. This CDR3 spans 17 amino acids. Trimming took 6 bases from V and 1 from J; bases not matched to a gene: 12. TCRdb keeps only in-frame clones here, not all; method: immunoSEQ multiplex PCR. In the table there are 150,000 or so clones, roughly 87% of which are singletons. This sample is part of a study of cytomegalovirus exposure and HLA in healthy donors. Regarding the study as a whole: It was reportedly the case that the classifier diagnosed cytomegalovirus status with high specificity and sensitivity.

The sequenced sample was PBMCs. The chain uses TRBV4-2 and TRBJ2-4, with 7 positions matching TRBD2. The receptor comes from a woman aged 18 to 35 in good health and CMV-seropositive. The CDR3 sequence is CASSPPRAGVAKNIQYF. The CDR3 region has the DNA TGTGCCAGCAGTCCCCCTAGGGCGGGGGTGGCCAAAAACATTCAGTACTTC.